Here is one T cell receptor beta chain with its context. This sample is part of a study of blood T cell repertoires in COVID-19. Study as a whole: Sites in the United States, Italy and Spain provided acute and convalescent COVID-19 samples. T cells, B-cell-depleted T cells, or PBMCs supplied cDNA or gDNA.

Original data processing: Reference gene primer amplification yielded estimated nucleated cell counts. The table came from immunoSEQ multiplex PCR; TCRdb's copy has only in-frame clones and leaves some out. The DNA was the basis for D and trimming; V, J and clone size are from that table. Of 150,000 to 200,000 clones listed, approximately 86% are singletons. V trimming: 6 bases; J trimming: 4 bases; junction bases outside the gene matches: 8. The CDR3 loop spans 15 amino acids. The germline gives CDR1 LNHDA, CDR2 SQIVND (reference sequence). Material: peripheral blood. The V call is TRBV19, the J call TRBJ2-2; 7 bases line up with TRBD2. The clonotype was recovered from a man aged 60-69 years with acute or convalescent COVID-19. CDR3 bases: TGTGCCAGTAGACCCGCGGGGGTCGGCACCGGGGAGCTGTTTTTT. This encodes CASRPAGVGTGELFF. Variable domain in full (rest from reference TRBV19 and TRBJ2-2): DGGITQSPKYLFRKEGQNVTLSCEQNLNHDAMYWYRQDPGQGLRLIYYSQIVNDFQKGDIAEGYSVSREKKESFPLTVTSAQKNPTAFYLCASRPAGVGTGELFFGEGSRLTVL.